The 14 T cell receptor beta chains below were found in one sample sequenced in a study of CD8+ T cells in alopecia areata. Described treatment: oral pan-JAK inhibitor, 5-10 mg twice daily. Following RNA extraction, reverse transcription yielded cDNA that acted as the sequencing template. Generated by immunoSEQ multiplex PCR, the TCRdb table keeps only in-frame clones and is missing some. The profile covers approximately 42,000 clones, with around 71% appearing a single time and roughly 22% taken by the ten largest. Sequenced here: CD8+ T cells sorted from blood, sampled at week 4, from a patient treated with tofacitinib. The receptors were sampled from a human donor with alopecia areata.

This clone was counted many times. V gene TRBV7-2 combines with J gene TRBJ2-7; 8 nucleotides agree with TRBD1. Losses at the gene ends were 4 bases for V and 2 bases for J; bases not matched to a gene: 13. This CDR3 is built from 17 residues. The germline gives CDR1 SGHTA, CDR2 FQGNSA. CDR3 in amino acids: CASSSSRDRSTTYEQYF. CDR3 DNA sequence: TGTGCCAGCAGCTCGTCAAGGGACAGGTCCACGACCTACGAGCAGTACTTC.

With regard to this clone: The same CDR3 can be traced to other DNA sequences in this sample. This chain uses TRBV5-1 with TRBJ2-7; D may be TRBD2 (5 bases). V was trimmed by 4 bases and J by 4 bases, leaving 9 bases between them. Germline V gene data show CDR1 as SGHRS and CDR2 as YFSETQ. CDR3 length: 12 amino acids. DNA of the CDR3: TGCGCCAGCAGCCCGGGCGGGTACGAGCAGTACTTC. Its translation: CASSPGGYEQYF.

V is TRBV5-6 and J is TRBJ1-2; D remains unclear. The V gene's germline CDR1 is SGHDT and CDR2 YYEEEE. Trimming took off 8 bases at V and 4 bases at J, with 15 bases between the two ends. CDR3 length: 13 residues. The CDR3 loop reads CASRRRFGYGYTF. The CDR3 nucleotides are TGTGCCAGTCGTAGGAGGTTTGGCTATGGCTACACCTTC.

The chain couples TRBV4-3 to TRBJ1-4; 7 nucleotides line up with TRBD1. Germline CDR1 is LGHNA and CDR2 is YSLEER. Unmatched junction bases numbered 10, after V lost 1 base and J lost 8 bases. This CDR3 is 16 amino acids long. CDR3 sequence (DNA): TGCGCCAGCAGCCAAGCTAGAACAGGGGAGGAAGAAAAACTGTTTTTT. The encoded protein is CASSQARTGEEEKLFF.

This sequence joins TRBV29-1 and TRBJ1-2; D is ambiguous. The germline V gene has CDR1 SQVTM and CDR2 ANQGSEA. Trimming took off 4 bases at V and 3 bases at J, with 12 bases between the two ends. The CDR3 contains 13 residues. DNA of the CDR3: TGCAGCGTTGGAGGAGGGCAGGACTATGGCTACACCTTC. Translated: CSVGGGQDYGYTF.

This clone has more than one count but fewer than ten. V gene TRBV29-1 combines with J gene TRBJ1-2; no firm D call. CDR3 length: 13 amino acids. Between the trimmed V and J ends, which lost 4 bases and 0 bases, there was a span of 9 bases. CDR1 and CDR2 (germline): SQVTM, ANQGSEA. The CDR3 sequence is CSVVPASNYGYTF. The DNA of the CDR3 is TGCAGCGTTGTCCCAGCTTCTAACTATGGCTACACCTTC.

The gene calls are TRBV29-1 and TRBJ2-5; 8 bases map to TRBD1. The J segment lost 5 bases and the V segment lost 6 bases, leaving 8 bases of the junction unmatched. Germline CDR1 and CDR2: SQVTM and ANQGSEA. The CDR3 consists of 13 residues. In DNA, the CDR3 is TGCAGCGTCCGGGACAGGAGTTCCGAGACCCAGTACTTC. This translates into CSVRDRSSETQYF.

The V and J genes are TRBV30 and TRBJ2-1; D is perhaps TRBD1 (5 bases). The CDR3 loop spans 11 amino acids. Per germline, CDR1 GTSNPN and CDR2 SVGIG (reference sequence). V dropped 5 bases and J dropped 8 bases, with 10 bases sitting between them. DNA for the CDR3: TGTGCCTGGGCTGCAGGGTATGAGCAGTTCTTC. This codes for CAWAAGYEQFF.

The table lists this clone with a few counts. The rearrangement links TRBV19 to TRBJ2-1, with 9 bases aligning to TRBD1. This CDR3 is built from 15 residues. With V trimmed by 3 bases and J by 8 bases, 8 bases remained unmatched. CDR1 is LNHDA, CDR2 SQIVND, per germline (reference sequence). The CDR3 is CASSIRDRVMDEQFF. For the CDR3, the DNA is TGTGCCAGTAGTATTAGGGACAGGGTTATGGATGAGCAGTTCTTC. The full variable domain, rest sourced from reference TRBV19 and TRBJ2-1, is DGGITQSPKYLFRKEGQNVTLSCEQNLNHDAMYWYRQDPGQGLRLIYYSQIVNDFQKGDIAEGYSVSREKKESFPLTVTSAQKNPTAFYLCASSIRDRVMDEQFFGPGTRLTVL.

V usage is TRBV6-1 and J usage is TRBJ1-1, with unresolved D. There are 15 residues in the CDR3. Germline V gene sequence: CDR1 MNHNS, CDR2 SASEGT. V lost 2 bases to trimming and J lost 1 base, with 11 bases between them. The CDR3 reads CASSEYFLGNTEAFF. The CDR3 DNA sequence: TGTGCCAGCAGTGAATACTTCCTGGGGAACACTGAAGCTTTCTTT.

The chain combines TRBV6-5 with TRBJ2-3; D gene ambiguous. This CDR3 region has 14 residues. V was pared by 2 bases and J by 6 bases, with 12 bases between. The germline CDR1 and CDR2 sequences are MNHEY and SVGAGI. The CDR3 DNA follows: TGTGCCAGCAGTTACAGACTGAATGGGGATACGCAGTATTTT. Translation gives CASSYRLNGDTQYF.

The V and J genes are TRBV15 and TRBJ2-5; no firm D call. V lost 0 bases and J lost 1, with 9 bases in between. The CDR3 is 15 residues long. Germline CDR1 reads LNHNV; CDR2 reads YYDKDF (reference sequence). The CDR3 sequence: CATSRDPPFQETQYF. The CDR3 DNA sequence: TGTGCCACCAGCAGAGACCCTCCGTTCCAAGAGACCCAGTACTTC.

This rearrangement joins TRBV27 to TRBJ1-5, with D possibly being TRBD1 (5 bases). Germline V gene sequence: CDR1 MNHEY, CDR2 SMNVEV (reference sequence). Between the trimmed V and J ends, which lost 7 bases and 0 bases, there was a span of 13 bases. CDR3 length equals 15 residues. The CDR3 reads CASTWTTDSNQPQHF. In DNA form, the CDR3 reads TGTGCCAGCACGTGGACGACAGATAGCAATCAGCCCCAGCATTTT.

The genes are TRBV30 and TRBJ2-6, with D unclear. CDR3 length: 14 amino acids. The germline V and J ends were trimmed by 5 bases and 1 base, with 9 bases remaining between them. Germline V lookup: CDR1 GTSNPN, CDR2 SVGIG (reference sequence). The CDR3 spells CAWAEGSGANVLTF. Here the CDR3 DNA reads TGTGCCTGGGCAGAAGGGTCTGGGGCCAACGTCCTGACTTTC.